A single sample is the source of the 12 T cell receptor beta chains below, sequenced in a study of blood T cell repertoires in COVID-19. Generated by immunoSEQ multiplex PCR, the TCRdb table keeps only in-frame clones and is missing some. The sample has over 200,000 clones, 65% to 90% seen once. Sequenced input: peripheral blood. The receptors stem from a human donor in a cohort sampled during active COVID-19.

The J gene is TRBJ1-1, the V gene TRBV6-2 or TRBV6-3; 7 bases agree with TRBD1. Germline assignment: CDR1 MNHEY and CDR2 SVGEGT. CDR3 size: 14 residues. Losses at the gene ends were 6 bases for V and 1 base for J; bases not matched to a gene: 5. The CDR3 spells CASSRQGPNTEAFF. The CDR3 DNA reads TGTGCCAGCAGCCGACAGGGACCGAACACTGAAGCTTTCTTT.

The chain links TRBV29-1 to TRBJ1-1; no clear D gene. Trimming took 6 bases from V and 5 from J, leaving 13 bases between them. Germline CDR1 is SQVTM and CDR2 is ANQGSEA. There are 12 residues in the CDR3. This chain's CDR3 is CSVRSGKTEAFF. The CDR3 nucleotides are TGCAGCGTGAGAAGCGGGAAAACTGAAGCTTTCTTT.

The chain combines TRBV4-3 with TRBJ2-1, with 13 bases matching TRBD2. Germline CDR1 is LGHNA and CDR2 is YSLEER. V shed 3 bases and J 6 bases; nucleotides not matched to a gene: 5. The CDR3 has 16 residues. This chain's CDR3 is CASSHIGLAGVNEQFF. The CDR3 coding sequence is TGCGCCAGCAGCCACATCGGACTAGCGGGAGTCAATGAGCAGTTCTTC.

The CDR3 is CASSLAGQGPYEQYF. The CDR3 DNA is TGTGCCAGCAGCTTAGCGGGACAGGGCCCCTACGAGCAGTACTTC. The chain links TRBV7-9 to TRBJ2-7; 9 bases map to TRBD1. In germline, CDR1 is SEHNR, CDR2 FQNEAQ (reference sequence). The CDR3 covers 15 residues. With V trimmed by 0 bases and J by 2 bases, 2 bases remained unmatched.

This clone was counted only a few times. V gene TRBV11-3 combines with J gene TRBJ1-1; D remains ambiguous. Trimming cost V 0 bases and J 4 bases, with 6 bases left between them. CDR1 SGHNT and CDR2 YENEEA come from the germline V gene. This CDR3 region has 13 residues. Written as DNA, the CDR3 is TGTGCCAGCAGCTTAGAGGGAGCCACTGAAGCTTTCTTT. This gives the protein CASSLEGATEAFF.

This sequence joins TRBV12-3 or TRBV12-4 and TRBJ1-2, with a tentative D call TRBD1 (6 bases). This CDR3 has 13 amino acids. V lost 7 bases and J lost 1, with 10 bases in between. This chain's CDR3 is CASNRERNYGYTF. The CDR3 DNA is TGTGCCAGCAACAGGGAACGTAACTATGGCTACACCTTC.

The chain couples TRBV16 to TRBJ1-5; D might be TRBD1 (5 bases). This CDR3 has 16 residues. From germline, CDR1 is KGHSY and CDR2 FQNENV. Trimming cost V 3 bases and J 2 bases, with 14 bases left between them. The CDR3 DNA reads as TGTGCCAGCAGCCAGGGGGGAGGGATGCGCAATCAGCCCCAGCATTTT. Translating it yields CASSQGGGMRNQPQHF.

V usage is TRBV9 and J usage is TRBJ2-1; TRBD2 aligns across 7 bases. Trimming took 4 bases from V and 0 from J; bases not matched to a gene: 7. This CDR3 is 16 amino acids long. Germline-derived CDR1 and CDR2 are SGDLS and YYNGEE. The CDR3 DNA sequence: TGTGCCAGCAGCTCCCAACTAGCGAGCTCCTACAATGAGCAGTTCTTC. Protein product: CASSSQLASSYNEQFF.

This chain connects TRBV7-9 to TRBJ1-1; 10 nucleotides agree with TRBD1. The CDR3 sequence is 18 residues long. V lost 5 bases to trimming and J lost 7 bases; unmatched junction nucleotides: 19. The V gene's germline CDR1 is SEHNR and CDR2 FQNEAQ (reference sequence). CDR3 protein: CASSPRDRGHRPFLEAFF. The CDR3, as DNA: TGTGCCAGCAGCCCACGGGACAGGGGACACCGGCCATTTCTTGAAGCTTTCTTT. Drawing the rest from reference TRBV7-9 and TRBJ1-1, the complete variable domain is DTGVSQNPRHKITKRGQNVTFRCDPISEHNRLYWYRQTLGQGPEFLTYFQNEAQLEKSRLLSDRFSAERPKGSFSTLEIQRTEQGDSAMYLCASSPRDRGHRPFLEAFFGQGTRLTVV.

The chain combines TRBV6-6 with TRBJ1-5; D gene ambiguous. Deletions cut 2 bases from V and 0 bases from J, with 8 bases between. Per the germline V gene, CDR1 is MNHNY and CDR2 is SVGAGI (reference sequence). The length of the CDR3 is 15 residues. The CDR3 spells CASSYNQDSNQPQHF. Written as DNA, the CDR3 is TGTGCCAGCAGTTACAACCAGGATAGCAATCAGCCCCAGCATTTT.

This clone was counted once. The chain couples TRBV2 to TRBJ2-7; 9 bases match TRBD2. The trim removed 6 bases at V and 0 bases at J, leaving 6 bases unmatched. CDR3 size: 15 residues. Germline V gene sequence: CDR1 SNHLY, CDR2 FYNNEI. The CDR3 region has the DNA TGTGCCAGCAGGGTTAGCGGGAGTGACTCCTACGAGCAGTACTTC. Residues: CASRVSGSDSYEQYF.

The chain is built from TRBV4-2 and TRBJ2-3, with 11 nucleotides matching TRBD2. There are 16 residues in the CDR3. Per germline, CDR1 LGHNA and CDR2 YNFKEQ. V trimming: 4 bases; J trimming: 1 base; junction bases outside the gene matches: 4. The CDR3 reads CASSPKTSGGTDTQYF. The CDR3 nucleotides read TGTGCCAGCAGCCCTAAGACTAGCGGGGGCACAGATACGCAGTATTTT.